This T cell receptor (beta chain) emerged from a study of metastatic and nonmetastatic thyroid tumors. TCRdb recomputed clones from the PCR reads via MiXCR. The sample has 40,000 to 45,000 clones; about 17% are singletons. In this sample, this clone turned up many times. Its antigen remains unknown. V dropped 7 bases and J dropped 0 bases, with 14 bases sitting between them. This CDR3 has 15 residues. Germline V gives CDR1 SGHTA, CDR2 FQGNSA. Patients underwent thyroid surgery, and none had received any treatment before it. Study-level results: Benign nodules were reported to have significantly lower TCR beta diversity than malignant thyroid tumors, in blood and tumor.

The sample comprised blood. The sequence was collected from a female donor with papillary thyroid cancer or a benign thyroid nodule (not recorded which). Some clones in this sample may be carry-over from other donors' samples. V gene TRBV7-2 combines with J gene TRBJ2-3; tentatively, D is TRBD1 (6 bases). CDR3 DNA sequence: TGTGCCAGCACCCCCCAGGGGTTCAGCACAGATACGCAGTATTTT. Translating it yields CASTPQGFSTDTQYF.